This T cell receptor (beta chain) was recovered during a study of shared clonotypes between healthy human individuals. At the level of the study: A donor's plate count was three for CD4 naive and three for CD4 memory; CD8 naive had two and CD8 memory one.

Study results and limitations: The small donor group covered limited genetic and exposure diversity.

The V and J ends lost 2 bases and 3 bases respectively, with 12 bases between them. The CDR3 is 14 residues long. The germline V gene encodes CDR1 SGHDT and CDR2 YYEEEE. As for this clone: The antigen remains unidentified.

In the original analysis: ImmunoSEQ output held junction-only sequences without quality scores, so filtering differed. Using immunoSEQ multiplex PCR, the repertoire was profiled, and TCRdb retains in-frame clones only, with some absent. That table furnishes V, J and clone size, whereas the DNA furnished D and trimming. Counted here are around 1.9 million clones, around 93% occurring once; the ten biggest clones make up over 1.5%. CD8 cells regarded as naive lacked CD45RO, were positively chosen for CCR7, and omitted terminally differentiated effector memory CD45RA+ cells. There were only Caucasian adults among the donors, and all lived in Nashville, Tennessee.

Sequencing used naive CD8+ T cells from PBMCs. This TCR was sampled from a man aged 18 to 30 in good health. Some clones in this sample may be carry-over from other donors' samples. V and J are TRBV5-6 and TRBJ2-7; TRBD1 or TRBD2 may be the D gene (5 bases each). The CDR3 nucleotides read TGTGCCAGCAGCTTTTGGGACGGTCTCTACGAGCAGTACTTC. Its protein is CASSFWDGLYEQYF.